The sequence of this TCR beta chain was determined in a study of cytomegalovirus exposure and HLA in healthy donors. The CDR3 consists of 13 residues. Germline assignment: CDR1 MDHEN and CDR2 SYDVKM. With 6 bases clipped from V and 13 bases from J, the junction kept 9 bases outside the gene matches. Both 60 Vbeta primers and 13 Jbeta primers went into the PCR. Measured with immunoSEQ multiplex PCR; TCRdb has only the in-frame clones, and not every one. This repertoire shows some 130,000 clones, roughly four fifths found once; its top ten account for 5.5% to 8.5%. What was sequenced was PBMCs. This clonotype was sampled from a male donor in good health and CMV-seronegative. The chain couples TRBV28 to TRBJ2-1, with 10 bases identical to TRBD2. CDR3 region: CASSRTSGLLQFF. DNA for the CDR3: TGTGCCAGCAGCCGGACTAGCGGCCTACTCCAGTTCTTC.